These 10 T cell receptor beta chains share one sample of origin, sequenced in a study of regulatory T cells in long-lasting Graves disease. Described time point: newly diagnosed GD, antithyroid drugs for less than 3 months. RNA extracted from PBMCs served as the sequencing template. Investigators prepared the TCR beta libraries by applying iRepertoire HTBI primers and Arm-PCR of CDR3 regions. Each CDR3 protein is one row after TCRdb ran MiXCR on the multiplex PCR reads. The data contain roughly 440,000 distinct CDR3 sequences, less than 20% of them seen just once; the ten biggest clones take up less than 30%. The data were also submitted as part of a second study, on T cells in Graves' hyperthyroidism and ophthalmopathy.

The sequencing used peripheral blood mononuclear cells (PBMCs), collected at new diagnosis, from a patient treated with antithyroid drugs. Every receptor here comes from a woman under 30 with Graves disease.

The V gene is TRBV19, the J gene TRBJ1-1, with TRBD1 matching 11 bases. The CDR3 runs 13 residues. V was pared by 7 bases and J by 4 bases, with 2 bases of the junction left unmatched. CDR1 and CDR2 (germline): LNHDA, SQIVND (reference sequence). The CDR3 sequence: CASMGQGGTEAFF. CDR3 coding DNA: TGTGCCAGTATGGGACAGGGGGGCACTGAAGCTTTCTTT.

V is TRBV19 and J is TRBJ2-7, with D perhaps TRBD1 or TRBD2 (6 bases each). Germline V gene lookup returns CDR1 LNHDA and CDR2 SQIVND (reference sequence). This CDR3 spans 15 amino acids. V was trimmed by 3 bases and J by 2 bases, leaving 14 bases between them. CDR3: CASSMKGGSTYEQYF. The CDR3 DNA follows: TGTGCCAGTAGTATGAAGGGGGGCAGCACCTACGAGCAGTACTTC.

This clonotype was found many times. V is TRBV3-1 and J is TRBJ1-1, with D possibly matching TRBD1 (6 bases). The CDR3 has 15 amino acids. CDR1 is LGHDT, CDR2 YNNKEL, per germline (reference sequence). The V end lost 3 bases, the J end lost 1 base, and 12 bases lay between the germline ends. CDR3 in DNA: TGTGCCAGCAGCCATACCGGGACAACGAACACTGAAGCTTTCTTT. This translates into CASSHTGTTNTEAFF.

This clonotype was observed at least ten times. V usage is TRBV10-3 and J usage is TRBJ2-7; D remains ambiguous. The germline V and J ends were trimmed by 4 bases and 2 bases, with 15 bases remaining between them. The CDR3 has 15 amino acids. Germline loops: CDR1 ENHRY, CDR2 SYGVKD. CDR3 in DNA: TGTGCCATCAGTGCATTCCTGATTATACCCTACGAGCAGTACTTC. It specifies CAISAFLIIPYEQYF.

This clonotype was counted at least ten times. The chain recombines TRBV4-1 with TRBJ1-1; D uncertain. The V and J ends lost 0 bases and 4 bases respectively, with 15 bases between them. This CDR3 is built from 16 residues. Germline CDR1 reads MGHRA; CDR2 reads YSYEKL. In DNA, the CDR3 is TGCGCCAGCAGCCAAGATACTTTCGCTGGGAGCACTGAAGCTTTCTTT. Residues: CASSQDTFAGSTEAFF.

The chain carries TRBV28 and TRBJ2-7; weak D call: TRBD1 (6 bases). Germline CDR1 MDHEN, CDR2 SYDVKM. The CDR3 extends over 15 amino acids. V gave up 6 bases and J gave up 2 bases, with 17 bases separating them. The CDR3 DNA reads as TGTGCCAGCAGCCAAGTACAGGGAGCCCCCTACGAGCAGTACTTC. Residues: CASSQVQGAPYEQYF.

The table lists this clonotype with a few counts. The chain couples TRBV5-1 to TRBJ2-3; 14 bases map to TRBD2. Germline CDR1 reads SGHRS; CDR2 reads YFSETQ. The CDR3 totals 16 residues. V lost 4 bases, J lost 4 bases, and 5 bases stayed unmatched. The chain's CDR3 is CASSRPGLAGADTQYF. The CDR3 region has the DNA TGCGCCAGCAGCCGGCCGGGACTAGCGGGAGCAGATACGCAGTATTTT.

This clonotype was recorded only once. Here the CDR3 DNA reads TGTGCCAGCAGCTTGGTTGCGGGGTCGGACTATGGCTACACCTTC. This sequence encodes CASSLVAGSDYGYTF. The V call is TRBV5-4, the J call TRBJ1-2; D not resolved. Germline values: CDR1 SGHNT, CDR2 YYREEE (reference sequence). V was pared by 0 bases and J by 3 bases, with 12 bases between. CDR3 length equals 15 residues.

This clonotype was picked up many times. CDR3 in amino acids: CASSQGMRQPQHF. CDR3 nucleotides: TGTGCCAGCAGTCAGGGGATGAGACAGCCCCAGCATTTT. This chain uses TRBV27 with TRBJ1-5, with D perhaps TRBD1 (6 bases). V shed 5 bases and J shed 7 bases, with 12 bases lying between them. CDR1 and CDR2 from the germline V gene are MNHEY and SMNVEV (reference sequence). This CDR3 has 13 amino acids.

Regarding this clonotype: With a far larger clone one base away, a read error is the likely cause. The chain couples TRBV3-1 to TRBJ2-1; tentative D call: TRBD2 (5 bases). CDR3 length: 15 residues. CDR1 and CDR2 (germline): LGHDT, YNNKEL (reference sequence). The V and J ends lost 1 base and 10 bases respectively, with 17 bases between them. CDR3: CASSQVGGSGYEQFF. The CDR3 DNA reads as TGTGCCAGCAGCCAAGTCGGCGGGTCTGGGTACGAGCAGTTCTTC.